This entry lists 3 T cell receptor beta chains sequenced from one sample in a study of neurological immune-mediated disorders. TCRdb ran MiXCR on the 5' RACE reads and lists one entry per CDR3 protein. This repertoire shows about 120,000 distinct CDR3 sequences, roughly 3.2% found once; its top ten account for about 1.2%. Material for sequencing was PBMCs. Receptors originate from a woman aged 25 to 39 with multiple sclerosis.

This clonotype was seen a few times. The chain carries TRBV6-1 and TRBJ2-2; no clear D gene. Trimming took off 6 bases at V and 1 base at J, with 9 bases between the two ends. The V gene's germline CDR1 is MNHNS and CDR2 SASEGT. This CDR3 is 14 amino acids long. CDR3 loop: CASRTHGNTGELFF. The CDR3 DNA is TGTGCCAGCAGAACCCACGGGAACACCGGGGAGCTGTTTTTT.

In this sample, this clonotype turned up many times. The V and J genes are TRBV7-9 and TRBJ1-1; D perhaps matches TRBD1 (5 bases). Germline CDR1 SEHNR, CDR2 FQNEAQ (reference sequence). Trimming left V 5 bases short and J 4 bases short, with 20 bases between. The CDR3 extends over 16 amino acids. DNA of the CDR3: TGTGCCAGCAGCGTGGCCGGGGCCTCAAGTAGCACTGAAGCTTTCTTT. Translating it yields CASSVAGASSSTEAFF.

The sample holds many counts of this clonotype. The chain has TRBV7-8 and TRBJ1-4; weak D call: TRBD1 (6 bases). CDR1 is SGHVS and CDR2 is FQNEAQ in the germline V gene. The ends were cut back, 4 bases at V and 4 bases at J, with 13 bases in the middle. The length of the CDR3 is 15 residues. The CDR3 is CASSSTGSRNEKLFF. The DNA of the CDR3 is TGTGCCAGCAGCTCCACAGGGTCCCGTAATGAAAAACTGTTTTTT.